Each of the 12 T cell receptor beta chains below was sequenced from the same sample in a study of shared clonotypes between healthy human individuals. Libraries were prepared by immunoSEQ multiplex PCR; TCRdb keeps only in-frame clonotypes and omits some of them. The sample records 1.5 million to 2.5 million clones, approximately 94% being singletons. CD8 cells regarded as naive lacked CD45RO, were positively chosen for CCR7, and omitted terminally differentiated effector memory CD45RA+ cells. The specimen sequenced was naive CD8+ T cells sorted from blood. Receptor source: a man between 18 and 35 years old in good health.

The chain combines TRBV27 with TRBJ1-1; a weak D match, TRBD1 (6 bases). Germline assignment: CDR1 MNHEY and CDR2 SMNVEV (reference sequence). Trimming pared 2 bases from V and 6 bases from J, leaving 10 bases between. This CDR3 is 13 amino acids long. In DNA form, the CDR3 reads TGTGCCAGCAGTTTACCCGGGGGCGCTGAAGCTTTCTTT. Amino acid sequence: CASSLPGGAEAFF.

The V gene is TRBV10-1, the J gene TRBJ2-2; D is ambiguous. The V gene lost 2 bases and the J gene lost 0 bases, with 4 bases spanning the gap. Germline CDR1 is WNHNN and CDR2 is SYGVQD (reference sequence). CDR3 length: 14 amino acids. CDR3 in amino acids: CASSEGTNTGELFF. The CDR3 DNA sequence: TGCGCCAGCAGTGAGGGCACGAACACCGGGGAGCTGTTTTTT.

The genes are TRBV20-1 and TRBJ2-5; D gene uncertain. Germline V gene data show CDR1 as DFQATT and CDR2 as SNEGSKA (reference sequence). Trimming left V 3 bases short and J 5 bases short, with 7 bases between. This CDR3 contains 11 residues. CDR3 residues: CSARMIETQYF. CDR3 DNA sequence: TGCAGTGCTAGGATGATTGAGACCCAGTACTTC.

The chain has TRBV7-8 and TRBJ2-3; 7 bases align to TRBD2. This CDR3 is 16 amino acids long. V shed 0 bases, J shed 5 bases, and the junction held 8 bases outside the gene matches. Germline loops: CDR1 SGHVS, CDR2 FQNEAQ. As DNA, the CDR3 is TGTGCCAGCAGCTTAGCGAAGCGGGGTGACGAAGATACGCAGTATTTT. It encodes CASSLAKRGDEDTQYF.

The CDR3 bases are TGTGCCAGCAGCTCAACGGACAGGGTCAAGACAGATACGCAGTATTTT. It translates to CASSSTDRVKTDTQYF. The genes are TRBV28 and TRBJ2-3; 8 bases agree with TRBD1. The V gene end was trimmed by 6 bases and the J gene end by 3 bases; junction bases not matched to a gene: 11. CDR1 and CDR2 (germline): MDHEN, SYDVKM. This CDR3 has 16 residues.

The chain recombines TRBV7-9 with TRBJ2-1, with 11 bases fitting TRBD2. V trimming: 1 base; J trimming: 8 bases; junction bases outside the gene matches: 4. This CDR3 contains 15 residues. Germline V gene data show CDR1 as SEHNR and CDR2 as FQNEAQ (reference sequence). The DNA for the CDR3 is TGTGCCAGCAGCTTAGGACTAGCGGGATTCGATGAGCAGTTCTTC. Protein: CASSLGLAGFDEQFF.

The chain recombines TRBV7-2 with TRBJ2-1, with 11 bases that match TRBD2. Unmatched junction bases numbered 0, after V lost 4 bases and J lost 1 base. Per the germline V gene, CDR1 is SGHTA and CDR2 is FQGNSA. The CDR3 is made up of 15 amino acids. CDR3 DNA sequence: TGTGCCAGCAGCTCTAGCGGGAGGTCCTACAATGAGCAGTTCTTC. This sequence encodes CASSSSGRSYNEQFF. The full variable domain, completed using reference TRBV7-2 and TRBJ2-1, is GAGVSQSPSNKVTEKGKDVELRCDPISGHTALYWYRQSLGQGLEFLIYFQGNSAPDKSGLPSDRFSAERTGGSVSTLTIQRTQQEDSAVYLCASSSSGRSYNEQFFGPGTRLTVL.

The rearrangement links TRBV18 to TRBJ2-7; 10 bases map to TRBD2. With 3 bases clipped from V and 2 bases from J, the junction kept 4 bases outside the gene matches. This CDR3 contains 15 residues. Germline V lookup: CDR1 KGHSH, CDR2 LQKENI. In DNA, the CDR3 is TGTGCCAGCTCACCCCCAGGACTAGCGGCCTACGAGCAGTACTTC. Residues: CASSPPGLAAYEQYF.

The chain recombines TRBV14 with TRBJ1-2, with 11 bases matching TRBD1. Trimming cost V 3 bases and J 4 bases; bases outside gene matches: 4. This CDR3 region has 15 residues. Germline loops: CDR1 SGHDN, CDR2 FVKESK. DNA for the CDR3: TGTGCCAGCAGCCAGGGACAGGGGGTTGTCTATGGCTACACCTTC. Its protein is CASSQGQGVVYGYTF. Variable domain in full (rest from reference TRBV14 and TRBJ1-2): EAGVTQFPSHSVIEKGQTVTLRCDPISGHDNLYWYRRVMGKEIKFLLHFVKESKQDESGMPNNRFLAERTGGTYSTLKVQPAELEDSGVYFCASSQGQGVVYGYTFGSGTRLTVV.

The chain couples TRBV10-3 to TRBJ2-6, with D possibly matching TRBD1 (6 bases). This CDR3 has 13 residues. The V end was cut by 10 bases, the J end by 2 bases, with 9 bases between. CDR1 is ENHRY and CDR2 is SYGVKD in the germline V gene. CDR3 coding DNA: TGTGCCACTACAGGGACTGGGGCCAACGTCCTGACTTTC. This gives the protein CATTGTGANVLTF.

Worth noting for this clone: Other DNA sequences in the same sample also yield this CDR3. The J gene is TRBJ1-1, the V gene TRBV6-5, with D possibly TRBD1 on 6 matching bases. The CDR3 spans 13 residues. Deletions cut 2 bases from V and 4 bases from J, with 8 bases between. Germline CDR1 MNHEY, CDR2 SVGAGI. CDR3 nucleotide sequence: TGTGCCAGCAGTTACGAGGGGGGCACTGAAGCTTTCTTT. Translating gives CASSYEGGTEAFF.

The rearrangement uses TRBV4-2 and TRBJ2-5; the D gene is possibly TRBD2 (5 bases). This CDR3 is 13 amino acids long. The V end was cut by 1 base, the J end by 4 bases, with 7 bases between. The germline V gene encodes CDR1 LGHNA and CDR2 YNFKEQ. CDR3: CASSQVAGETQYF. The CDR3 DNA reads TGTGCCAGCAGCCAAGTCGCGGGAGAGACCCAGTACTTC.